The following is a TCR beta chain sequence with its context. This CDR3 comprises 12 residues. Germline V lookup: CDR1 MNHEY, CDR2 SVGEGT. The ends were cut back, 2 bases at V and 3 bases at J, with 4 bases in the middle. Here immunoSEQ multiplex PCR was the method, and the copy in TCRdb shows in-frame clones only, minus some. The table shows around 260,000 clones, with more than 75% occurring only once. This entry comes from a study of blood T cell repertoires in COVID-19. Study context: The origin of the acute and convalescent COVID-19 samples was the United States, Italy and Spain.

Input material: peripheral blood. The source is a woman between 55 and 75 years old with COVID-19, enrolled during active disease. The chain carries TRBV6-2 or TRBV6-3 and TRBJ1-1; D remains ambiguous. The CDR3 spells CASSYPDTEAFF. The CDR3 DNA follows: TGTGCCAGCAGTTACCCAGACACTGAAGCTTTCTTT.